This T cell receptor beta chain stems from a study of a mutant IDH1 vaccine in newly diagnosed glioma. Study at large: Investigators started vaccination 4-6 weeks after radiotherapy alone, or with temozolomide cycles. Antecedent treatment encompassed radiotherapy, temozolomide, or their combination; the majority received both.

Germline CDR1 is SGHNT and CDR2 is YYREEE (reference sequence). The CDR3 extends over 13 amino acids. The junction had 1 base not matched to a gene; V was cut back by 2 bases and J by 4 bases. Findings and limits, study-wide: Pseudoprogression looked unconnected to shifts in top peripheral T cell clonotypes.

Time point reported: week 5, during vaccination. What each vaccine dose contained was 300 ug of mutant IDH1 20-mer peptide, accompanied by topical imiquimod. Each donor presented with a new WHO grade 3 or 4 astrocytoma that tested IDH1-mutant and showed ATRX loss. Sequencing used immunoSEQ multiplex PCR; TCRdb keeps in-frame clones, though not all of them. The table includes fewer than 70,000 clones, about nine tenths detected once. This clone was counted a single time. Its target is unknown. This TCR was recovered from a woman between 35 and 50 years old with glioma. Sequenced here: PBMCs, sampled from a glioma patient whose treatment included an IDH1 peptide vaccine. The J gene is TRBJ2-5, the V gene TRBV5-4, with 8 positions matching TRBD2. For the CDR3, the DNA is TGTGCCAGCAGCTTTCGGGGGGGAGAGACCCAGTACTTC. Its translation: CASSFRGGETQYF.